The 10 T cell receptor beta chains in this list originate from one sample, sequenced in a study of T cells after yellow fever vaccination. TCRdb itself ran the 5' RACE reads through MiXCR, one entry per CDR3 protein. The table lists 250,000 to 300,000 distinct CDR3 sequences, approximately 8% of them singletons. The source material was CD4+ T cells sorted from PBMCs, sampled 5 days after the yellow fever booster vaccination. These receptors came from a man aged 18 to 29 who received the YFV17D yellow fever vaccine.

V and J are TRBV25-1 and TRBJ2-7, with a weak D call TRBD2 (5 bases). Germline V lookup: CDR1 MGHDK, CDR2 SYGVNS. This CDR3 region has 12 residues. V gave up 10 bases and J gave up 3 bases, with 13 bases separating them. DNA of the CDR3: TGTGCCACCCCCCACGGGGACTACGAGCAGTACGTC. This codes for CATPHGDYEQYV.

This clonotype was seen only a few times. This chain uses TRBV10-3 with TRBJ1-6; D might be TRBD1 (5 bases). The CDR3 totals 17 residues. V was shortened by 0 bases and J by 2 bases, with 11 bases between the two germline ends. Germline CDR1 and CDR2: ENHRY and SYGVKD. CDR3 region: CAISESRGGTYNSPLHF. CDR3 coding DNA: TGTGCCATCAGTGAGTCGCGGGGGGGAACCTATAATTCACCCCTCCACTTT.

The CDR3 reads CASTPRPETQYF. The CDR3 DNA reads TGTGCCAGCACCCCTCGCCCAGAGACCCAGTACTTC. The chain couples TRBV6-6 to TRBJ2-5; the D is unclear. The CDR3 is 12 amino acids. Germline V CDR1 and CDR2: MNHNY, SVGAGI (reference sequence). V dropped 7 bases and J dropped 4 bases, with 10 bases sitting between them.

This clonotype occurred a few times. The V gene is TRBV12-5, the J gene TRBJ2-7; D not certain. The CDR3 spans 13 residues. Trimming stripped 1 base from V and 2 bases from J, with 6 bases between. Germline V gene lookup returns CDR1 LGHNT and CDR2 FRNRAP. CDR3 residues: CASGLDFTYEQYF. DNA of the CDR3: TGTGCTAGTGGTTTGGACTTCACCTACGAGCAGTACTTC.

This clonotype has just a few counts. The genes are TRBV9 and TRBJ1-4; 7 bases are shared with TRBD1. Germline V gives CDR1 SGDLS, CDR2 YYNGEE. The CDR3 contains 15 residues. With V trimmed by 4 bases and J by 8 bases, 11 bases remained unmatched. The CDR3 spells CASSFQGVEKEKLFF. As DNA, the CDR3 is TGTGCCAGCAGCTTCCAGGGGGTAGAGAAAGAAAAACTGTTTTTT.

This clonotype has only a few counts. At one end the junction does not follow the germline gene, possibly because of a read error. The V gene is TRBV7-9, the J gene TRBJ2-5; D is unresolved. The CDR3 covers 12 residues. Germline CDR1 SEHNR, CDR2 FQNEAQ (reference sequence). The CDR3 protein is CASSLEGNTRYF. CDR3 nucleotides: TGTGCCAGCAGCTTAGAAGGGAATACCCGGTACTTC. Full variable domain (rest looked up from reference TRBV7-9 and TRBJ2-5): DTGVSQNPRHKITKRGQNVTFRCDPISEHNRLYWYRQTLGQGPEFLTYFQNEAQLEKSRLLSDRFSAERPKGSFSTLEIQRTEQGDSAMYLCASSLEGNTRYFGPGTRLLVL.

This clonotype was recorded many times. The CDR3 sequence is CASRAPSGGAFDEQFF. DNA for the CDR3: TGCGCCAGCAGGGCGCCTAGCGGGGGGGCCTTTGATGAGCAGTTCTTC. The J gene is TRBJ2-1, the V gene TRBV5-1; 12 nucleotides agree with TRBD2. This CDR3 region has 16 residues. V gave up 5 bases and J gave up 8 bases; unmatched junction bases: 11. Germline V gives CDR1 SGHRS, CDR2 YFSETQ. Drawing the rest from reference TRBV5-1 and TRBJ2-1, the complete variable domain is KAGVTQTPRYLIKTRGQQVTLSCSPISGHRSVSWYQQTPGQGLQFLFEYFSETQRNKGNFPGRFSGRQFSNSRSEMNVSTLELGDSALYLCASRAPSGGAFDEQFFGPGTRLTVL.

The chain combines TRBV10-3 with TRBJ2-3; D gene ambiguous. Trimming removed 2 bases at V and 4 bases at J, with 7 bases between. CDR1 is ENHRY and CDR2 is SYGVKD in the germline V gene. This CDR3 has 13 amino acids. CDR3 nucleotides: TGTGCCATCAGTGAGCGGGTCCCAGATACGCAGTATTTT. It is translated as CAISERVPDTQYF.

The chain has TRBV20-1 and TRBJ2-3; 7 bases are a match to TRBD2. This CDR3 contains 17 residues. V trimming: 0 bases; J trimming: 0 bases; junction bases outside the gene matches: 9. Germline V CDR1 and CDR2: DFQATT, SNEGSKA (reference sequence). The CDR3 loop is CSARDFGASGSTDTQYF. The CDR3 DNA reads TGCAGTGCTAGAGATTTTGGAGCTAGCGGAAGCACAGATACGCAGTATTTT.

This clonotype was seen more than once but under ten times. The chain joins TRBV10-3 to TRBJ2-7; TRBD2 is a possible D gene (5 bases). Trimming pared 6 bases from V and 0 bases from J, leaving 15 bases between. Per the germline V gene, CDR1 is ENHRY and CDR2 is SYGVKD. This CDR3 comprises 15 residues. This CDR3 is CAIRDWTVGSYEQYF. The CDR3 nucleotides read TGTGCCATCAGGGACTGGACCGTCGGCTCCTACGAGCAGTACTTC.